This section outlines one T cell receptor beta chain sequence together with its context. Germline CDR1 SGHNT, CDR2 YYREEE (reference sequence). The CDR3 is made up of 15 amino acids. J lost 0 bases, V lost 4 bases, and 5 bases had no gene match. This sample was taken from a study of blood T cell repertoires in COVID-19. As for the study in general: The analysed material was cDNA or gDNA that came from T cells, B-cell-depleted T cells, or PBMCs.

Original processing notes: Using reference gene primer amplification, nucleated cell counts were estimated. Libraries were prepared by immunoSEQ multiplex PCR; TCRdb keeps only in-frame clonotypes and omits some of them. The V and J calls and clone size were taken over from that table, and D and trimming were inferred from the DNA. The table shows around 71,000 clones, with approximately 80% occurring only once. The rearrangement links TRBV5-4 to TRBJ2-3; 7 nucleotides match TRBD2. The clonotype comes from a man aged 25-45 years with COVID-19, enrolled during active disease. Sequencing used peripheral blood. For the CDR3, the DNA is TGTGCCAGCAGCCCGACTAGCCATAGCACAGATACGCAGTATTTT. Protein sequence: CASSPTSHSTDTQYF.